The present TCR beta chain was sequenced within a study of T-cell reconstitution after alpha-beta-depleted transplantation in children. Unique molecular identifiers were incorporated into the prepared TCRbeta library. TCRdb fed the PCR reads into MiXCR, producing one record per CDR3 protein. The sample includes just over 950,000 distinct CDR3 sequences, about 29% of them seen just once. The clonotype originates from a boy under three years old who had a stem cell transplant for SCID, so the T cells may come from the graft donor. The specimen comprised PBMCs, mostly from graft donor cells, sampled 360 days after TCRalphabeta/CD19-depleted stem cell transplant.

This chain's CDR3 is CSARDPRGAGINEQFF. DNA for the CDR3: TGCAGTGCTAGAGATCCACGGGGGGCAGGGATCAATGAGCAGTTCTTC. The gene calls are TRBV20-1 and TRBJ2-1; weak D call: TRBD2 (7 bases). Germline lookup yields CDR1 DFQATT and CDR2 SNEGSKA (reference sequence). Trimming took off 0 bases at V and 6 bases at J, with 18 bases between the two ends. The CDR3 sequence is 16 residues long.